This passage covers 6 T cell receptor beta chains from one sample sequenced in a study of blood T cell repertoires in COVID-19 (TCRdb year 2020). Libraries were built with the immunoSEQ multiplex PCR assay. TCRdb mirrors the immuneACCESS table, restricted to in-frame sequences. Some clones are absent from its copies; in checked studies, under half trace to an unresolved V gene, and the reason for the others is unknown. In this sample the table shows fewer than 85,000 clones, about 86% of which occur a single time. The top ten clonotypes cover 25% to 30% of the sample. What was sequenced was peripheral blood. These receptors were collected from a human donor in a cohort sampled during active COVID-19.

The rearrangement uses TRBV15 and TRBJ2-5; 8 bases align to TRBD1. Trimming took 5 bases from V and 5 from J; bases not matched to a gene: 7. There are 14 residues in the CDR3. Germline-derived CDR1 and CDR2 are LNHNV and YYDKDF (reference sequence). CDR3: CATSGGQGRETQYF. CDR3 nucleotides: TGTGCCACCAGCGGCGGACAGGGAAGGGAGACCCAGTACTTC.

The sample holds one count of this clone. The rearrangement links TRBV6-1 to TRBJ2-1; 7 bases fit TRBD1. CDR3 size: 17 residues. V shed 3 bases and J 3 bases; nucleotides not matched to a gene: 11. CDR1 is MNHNS and CDR2 is SASEGT in the germline V gene. The CDR3 region has the DNA TGTGCCAGCAGTGATATATATTTGGGACAGATCTACAATGAGCAGTTCTTC. The encoded protein is CASSDIYLGQIYNEQFF.

This rearrangement joins TRBV12-3 or TRBV12-4 to TRBJ1-1; D ambiguous. V was trimmed by 2 bases and J by 7 bases, leaving 8 bases between them. CDR3 length: 12 residues. CDR3 residues: CASSLTLLEAFF. CDR3 DNA sequence: TGTGCCAGCAGTTTAACCTTACTTGAAGCTTTCTTT.

J is TRBJ2-1 and V is TRBV27; D possibly corresponds to TRBD2 (5 bases). In germline, CDR1 is MNHEY, CDR2 SMNVEV (reference sequence). The CDR3 totals 12 residues. V was cut by 2 bases and J by 7 bases, with 6 bases left in between. CDR3 coding DNA: TGTGCCAGCAGTTTACGGGGAAATGAGCAGTTCTTC. Its translation: CASSLRGNEQFF.

This sequence joins TRBV6-5 and TRBJ2-5, with a weak D call TRBD2 (6 bases). V lost 1 base and J 7 bases, leaving 10 bases between the germline ends. Germline CDR1 MNHEY, CDR2 SVGAGI. The CDR3 is 13 amino acids. This CDR3 is CASSYYGGGTQYF. CDR3 in DNA: TGTGCCAGCAGTTACTACGGGGGTGGGACCCAGTACTTC.

The chain employs TRBV19 and TRBJ1-4, with no clear D. Trimming pared 5 bases from V and 7 bases from J, leaving 8 bases between. Germline V gives CDR1 LNHDA, CDR2 SQIVND (reference sequence). This CDR3 region has 12 residues. This CDR3 reads CASSLLSEKLFF. The CDR3 region has the DNA TGTGCCAGTAGTCTCTTGAGTGAAAAACTGTTTTTT.